The clone carrying this T cell receptor (beta chain) was seen a handful of times. The data stem from a study of blood T cell repertoires in COVID-19. Only in-frame clones appear in the TCRdb table, and some are missing; sequencing was by immunoSEQ multiplex PCR. The sample holds fewer than 200,000 clones, roughly 80% seen once. The CDR3 spans 16 residues. CDR1 SGHDN and CDR2 FVKESK come from the germline V gene. The ends lost 1 base at V and 3 bases at J; junction bases unmatched: 5. J is TRBJ2-1 and V is TRBV14, with 8 nucleotides matching TRBD2. This clonotype was obtained from a man between 65 and 80 years old with acute or convalescent COVID-19. Material: peripheral blood. The CDR3 is CASSQVSAGGYNEQFF. CDR3 DNA: TGTGCCAGCAGCCAAGTTAGCGCGGGAGGCTACAATGAGCAGTTCTTC. The variable domain in full, with the rest retrieved from reference TRBV14 and TRBJ2-1, is EAGVTQFPSHSVIEKGQTVTLRCDPISGHDNLYWYRRVMGKEIKFLLHFVKESKQDESGMPNNRFLAERTGGTYSTLKVQPAELEDSGVYFCASSQVSAGGYNEQFFGPGTRLTVL.